This TCR beta chain was retrieved from a study of blood T cells in healthy people across ages (dated by TCRdb to between 2014 and 2017). Broadly, across the study: Template switching captured roughly one uniquely barcoded TCR beta cDNA molecule per two T cells in model experiments. Four age groups were formed from the donors: young (average approximately 17 years), middle-aged (around 39), aged (approximately 60) and long-lived (about 75). Two additional independent replicas of 1 million unique cDNA reads from the same blood draw were analyzed for two donors (one aged 18 to 29 and one aged 80 or older). Donors of different ages were randomly distributed across sequencing lanes to avoid experimental bias. Using deep sequencing normalized with unique cDNA molecular identifiers, the study measured how TCR beta repertoire diversity changes with age.

Between the V and J ends, shortened by 6 bases and 0 bases respectively, the junction contains 12 bases. From its cysteine to its phenylalanine, the CDR3 spans 14 amino acids. Solely the CDR3 DNA is kept, with 42 bases framed from the first base. According to the germline V gene, CDR1 reads ENHRY and CDR2 reads SYGVKD. Note on this clonotype: What this receptor recognizes is not known. No much larger clonotype is one base removed from it; base qualities were not supplied.

General study outcomes and caveats: Estimates of total diversity based on one million sequenced T cells were regarded as lower bounds and as underestimates. Conclusive comparison of naive and antigen-experienced compartments was prevented by the profiling of bulk unsorted PBMCs. Observed TCR beta diversity per million T cells fell roughly linearly with age, and a significant reduction was already apparent by age roughly 40. The CMV infection status of donors was not known, potentially confounding age-related changes in expanded clonotypes. Compared with the aged group, the long-lived group had more naive CD4+ T cells, fewer expanded clones and increased TCR diversity, a pattern suggesting age selection. The percentage of naive T cells measured by flow cytometry correlated strongly with observed TCR beta diversity.

The 39 donors, aged about 6 to 100 years, were systemically healthy Caucasian individuals from Russia. Each donor gave about 9.2 milliliters of peripheral blood, drawn into EDTA-treated Vacutainer tubes. PBMCs were isolated by Ficoll-Paque density-gradient centrifugation, with at least 6.5 million obtained per sample. Trizol reagent was used to extract total RNA from the PBMCs, yielding at least 5.5 micrograms per sample. For every donor, an aliquot of PBMCs went through flow cytometry to measure the percentages of naive CD45RAhigh/CD27high T cells. Library prep was done by 5' RACE. Instrument used: Illumina HiSeq 2500. A second PCR of about 7 to 12 cycles was run with a J-beta primer mix and a sample-barcoded 5' primer. A unique molecular identifier was introduced onto each TCR beta cDNA molecule by a template-switch 5' adaptor carrying 12 random nucleotides. Each sample yielded at least 3 million CDR3-containing paired-end reads. First-strand cDNA was synthesized from all RNA with the Mint cDNA synthesis kit, primed by a TRBC-specific oligonucleotide. After uracil-DNA glycosylase treatment, a first 18-cycle PCR used universal primers M1SS and BC2_uni_R on all cDNA. In the authors' own workflow: For normalization, 1 million high-quality reads, each with a distinct molecular identifier, were randomly selected from each sample. Instead of being binned into consensus sequences, reads with shared molecular identifiers were discarded. MiTCR, run with a Q25 quality threshold and the strictest error-elimination algorithm, handled CDR3 identification, clonotype clustering and error correction. A nonparametric unseen species model with Euler transformation was used to estimate lower-bound total TCR beta diversity. The public sequencing data were trimmed at Q25 with fastp and processed into clonotypes with MiXCR by TCRdb, which kept only in-frame beta chains. Under each unique CDR3 protein, matching rows form one entry showing the most common genes and DNA. None of the V and J calls come from the authors' own analysis; TCRdb made them. In this sample the table shows approximately 1.5 million distinct CDR3 sequences, around 40% of which occur a single time. The ten largest clones take up under 5% of the sample.

Here the chain combines TRBV10-3 and TRBJ2-7, with TRBD1 tentatively as D gene (6 bases match). The receptor was isolated from a woman between 18 and 29 years old in good health. The specimen sequenced was blood. At the DNA level, the sequence is TGTGCCATCAGGCGAGACAGGTTCTCCTACGAGCAGTACTTC. Translated, it reads CAIRRDRFSYEQYF.